The clone carrying this T cell receptor beta chain was seen only a few times. Per the original data handling: Reference gene primer amplification gave nucleated cell count estimates. Generated by immunoSEQ multiplex PCR, the TCRdb table keeps only in-frame clones and is missing some. V, J and clone size are those of that table, while D and trimming were read from the DNA. The data hold 100,000 to 150,000 clones, with just under 85% observed a single time. The data stem from a study of blood T cell repertoires in COVID-19. About the research overall: Acute-phase and convalescent COVID-19 samples originated in the United States, Italy and Spain.

This TCR came from a woman aged 45 to 65 with acute or convalescent COVID-19. Material for sequencing was peripheral blood.

Written as DNA, the CDR3 is TGCAGTGCTAGGATTACGGCTGAAGCTTTCTTT. Its translation is CSARITAEAFF. The V call is TRBV20-1, the J call TRBJ1-1; D uncertain. This CDR3 comprises 11 residues. The V gene lost 3 bases and the J gene lost 6 bases, with 8 bases spanning the gap. The germline CDR1 and CDR2 sequences are DFQATT and SNEGSKA (reference sequence).